Presented here are 16 T cell receptor beta chains from one specimen sequenced in a study of TIL therapy for anti-PD-1-resistant metastatic lung cancer. This was the immunoSEQ v3 assay. Only in-frame clones appear in the TCRdb table, and some are missing; sequencing was by immunoSEQ multiplex PCR. The sample includes fewer than 65,000 clones, roughly four fifths of them seen just once. Noted time point: pre-treatment sample, taken before nivolumab and TIL therapy. The source was blood, collected at baseline. The receptors here all came from a person between 30 and 80 years old with non-small cell lung cancer.

This chain links TRBV7-9 with TRBJ2-1; 7 nucleotides align to TRBD2. This CDR3 contains 16 residues. The V gene end was trimmed by 3 bases and the J gene end by 7 bases; junction bases not matched to a gene: 12. Germline V gives CDR1 SEHNR, CDR2 FQNEAQ (reference sequence). In nucleotides, the CDR3 is TGTGCCAGCAGCTTTGTTCCCTCCCTTAGCGGGAATGAGCAGTTCTTC. It specifies CASSFVPSLSGNEQFF. The full variable domain, its missing parts supplied by reference TRBV7-9 and TRBJ2-1, is DTGVSQNPRHKITKRGQNVTFRCDPISEHNRLYWYRQTLGQGPEFLTYFQNEAQLEKSRLLSDRFSAERPKGSFSTLEIQRTEQGDSAMYLCASSFVPSLSGNEQFFGPGTRLTVL.

The V call is TRBV20-1, the J call TRBJ1-2; tentative D call: TRBD1 (6 bases). The germline V gene encodes CDR1 DFQATT and CDR2 SNEGSKA (reference sequence). Trimming cost V 5 bases and J 7 bases, with 11 bases left between them. The CDR3 length is 11 residues. The CDR3 region has the DNA TGCAGTGCTGCCGGGGGGCCTGGCTACACCTTC. It translates to CSAAGGPGYTF.

The gene calls are TRBV7-2 and TRBJ1-5; D unresolved. This CDR3 spans 15 amino acids. V was shortened by 3 bases and J by 6 bases, with 15 bases between the two germline ends. Germline CDR1 and CDR2: SGHTA and FQGNSA. CDR3 coding DNA: TGTGCCAGCAGCTTCCGGGCCTCATCGGGTCAGCCCCAGCATTTT. Translated: CASSFRASSGQPQHF.

The chain joins TRBV4-3 to TRBJ1-6, with a tentative D call TRBD1 (6 bases). The germline gives CDR1 LGHNA, CDR2 YSLEER. The V end was cut by 0 bases, the J end by 1 base, with 16 bases between. The CDR3 is made up of 19 amino acids. The CDR3 here is CASSQDEFGRGSYNSPLHF. The CDR3, as DNA: TGCGCCAGCAGCCAAGATGAATTCGGCAGGGGTTCCTATAATTCACCCCTCCACTTT.

The CDR3 DNA reads as TGCGCCAGCAGTGAATGTGACTTTCACTCCTACGAGCAGTACTTC. Its translation is CASSECDFHSYEQYF. The J gene is TRBJ2-7, the V gene TRBV10-1; D is unresolved. V lost 3 bases, J lost 0 bases, and 12 bases lay in between. Per the germline V gene, CDR1 is WNHNN and CDR2 is SYGVQD (reference sequence). The CDR3 consists of 15 residues.

This chain joins TRBV3-1 (or the pseudogene TRBV3-2) and TRBJ2-7; 12 nucleotides match TRBD2. The J segment lost 4 bases and the V segment lost 4 bases, leaving 8 bases of the junction unmatched. The CDR3 runs to 16 residues. Germline-derived CDR1 and CDR2 are LGHDT and YNNKEL (reference sequence). The CDR3 DNA follows: TGTGCCAGCAGCCTCCCCCTAGCGGGGGGGCAGTACGAGCAGTACTTC. Amino acid sequence: CASSLPLAGGQYEQYF.

The gene calls are TRBV19 and TRBJ1-5; D call uncertain. Trimming took off 3 bases at V and 7 bases at J, with 10 bases between the two ends. Germline V gene sequence: CDR1 LNHDA, CDR2 SQIVND (reference sequence). This CDR3 region has 13 residues. CDR3 in amino acids: CASSIVKDQPQHF. The CDR3 DNA follows: TGTGCCAGTAGTATCGTCAAAGACCAGCCCCAGCATTTT.

The chain recombines TRBV3-1 (or the pseudogene TRBV3-2) with TRBJ2-5, with D perhaps assigned TRBD1 or TRBD2 (7 bases each). Germline assignment: CDR1 LGHDT and CDR2 YNNKEL (reference sequence). Trimming cost V 4 bases and J 5 bases, with 14 bases left between them. CDR3 length equals 14 residues. As DNA, the CDR3 is TGTGCCAGCAGCCGTCATCAGGGGGGGGAGACCCAGTACTTC. This encodes CASSRHQGGETQYF.

This chain uses TRBV5-6 with TRBJ2-1, with 12 bases that match TRBD2. Trimming at V came to 2 bases and at J to 4 bases, leaving 1 base not matched to a gene. This CDR3 has 15 residues. Looked up from germline, CDR1 is SGHDT and CDR2 is YYEEEE. CDR3 protein: CASSFGLAGYNEQFF. The CDR3 nucleotides are TGTGCCAGCAGCTTCGGACTAGCGGGATACAATGAGCAGTTCTTC.

The CDR3 reads CASKTSGFPGEQYF. For the CDR3, the DNA is TGTGCCAGCAAGACTAGCGGGTTTCCGGGCGAGCAGTACTTC. This sequence joins TRBV6-6 and TRBJ2-7; 10 nucleotides align to TRBD2. CDR3 length equals 14 residues. V trimming: 7 bases; J trimming: 6 bases; junction bases outside the gene matches: 9. The germline V gene encodes CDR1 MNHNY and CDR2 SVGAGI (reference sequence).

The chain couples TRBV19 to TRBJ2-1; D ambiguous. This CDR3 is built from 13 residues. Germline lookup yields CDR1 LNHDA and CDR2 SQIVND (reference sequence). Between the trimmed V and J ends, which lost 4 bases and 7 bases, there was a span of 11 bases. CDR3 amino acids: CASSTQRWNEQFF. The CDR3 DNA is TGTGCCAGTAGTACACAAAGGTGGAATGAGCAGTTCTTC.

The V call is TRBV7-3, the J call TRBJ1-2, with D perhaps TRBD1 (5 bases). The CDR3 contains 14 residues. Looked up from germline, CDR1 is SGHTA and CDR2 is FQGTGA. With 5 bases removed from V and 7 bases from J, the gap between germline ends came to 17 bases. The CDR3, as DNA: TGTGCCAGCAGCCCAGGGCCTTCGGCGGTTGGCTACACCTTC. Translation gives CASSPGPSAVGYTF.

The genes are TRBV30 and TRBJ2-7; D not resolved. CDR1 and CDR2 from the germline V gene are GTSNPN and SVGIG (reference sequence). Trimming removed 0 bases at V and 1 base at J, with 10 bases between. The CDR3 covers 14 residues. Here the CDR3 DNA reads TGTGCCTGGAGTGTTAAGGGTTATTCCTACGAGCAGTACTTC. Amino acid sequence: CAWSVKGYSYEQYF.

This chain connects TRBV30 to TRBJ2-7, with 11 bases lining up with TRBD2. The germline V gene encodes CDR1 GTSNPN and CDR2 SVGIG (reference sequence). The CDR3 has 15 residues. V shed 4 bases and J 3 bases; nucleotides not matched to a gene: 8. CDR3 DNA: TGTGCCTGGACTACCCCTAGCGGGAGGTACTACGAGCAGTACTTC. Its translation is CAWTTPSGRYYEQYF.

V is TRBV7-9 and J is TRBJ2-3; the D is unclear. Trimming pared 1 base from V and 1 base from J, leaving 6 bases between. Germline CDR1 reads SEHNR; CDR2 reads FQNEAQ (reference sequence). The CDR3 length is 14 residues. The CDR3 reads CASSLGRGTDTQYF. The DNA for the CDR3 is TGTGCCAGCAGCTTAGGACGAGGCACAGATACGCAGTATTTT.

The chain carries TRBV6-5 and TRBJ1-1; D remains ambiguous. Trimming removed 0 bases at V and 5 bases at J, with 7 bases between. Looked up from germline, CDR1 is MNHEY and CDR2 is SVGAGI. CDR3 length: 13 amino acids. The CDR3 spells CASSYSLGTEAFF. In DNA form, the CDR3 reads TGTGCCAGCAGTTACTCGCTGGGAACTGAAGCTTTCTTT.